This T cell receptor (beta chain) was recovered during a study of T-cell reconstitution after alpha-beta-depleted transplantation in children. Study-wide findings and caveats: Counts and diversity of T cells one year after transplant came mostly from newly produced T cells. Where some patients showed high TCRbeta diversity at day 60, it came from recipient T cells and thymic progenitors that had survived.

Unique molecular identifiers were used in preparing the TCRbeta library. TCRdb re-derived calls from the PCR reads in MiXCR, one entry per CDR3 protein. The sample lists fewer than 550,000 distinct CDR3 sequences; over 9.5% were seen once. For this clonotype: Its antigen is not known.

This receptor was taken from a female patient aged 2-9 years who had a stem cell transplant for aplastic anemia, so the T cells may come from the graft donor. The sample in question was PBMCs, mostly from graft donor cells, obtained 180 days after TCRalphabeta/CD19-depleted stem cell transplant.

The CDR3 DNA sequence: TGTGCCAGCAGTTACAAGACAGGGGGCGCGTACGAGCAGTACTTC. As protein: CASSYKTGGAYEQYF. The V gene is TRBV6-2 or TRBV6-3, the J gene TRBJ2-7, with 10 bases that match TRBD1. The CDR3 contains 15 residues. Trimming took 2 bases from V and 4 from J; bases not matched to a gene: 5. Germline-derived CDR1 and CDR2 are MNHEY and SVGEGT.